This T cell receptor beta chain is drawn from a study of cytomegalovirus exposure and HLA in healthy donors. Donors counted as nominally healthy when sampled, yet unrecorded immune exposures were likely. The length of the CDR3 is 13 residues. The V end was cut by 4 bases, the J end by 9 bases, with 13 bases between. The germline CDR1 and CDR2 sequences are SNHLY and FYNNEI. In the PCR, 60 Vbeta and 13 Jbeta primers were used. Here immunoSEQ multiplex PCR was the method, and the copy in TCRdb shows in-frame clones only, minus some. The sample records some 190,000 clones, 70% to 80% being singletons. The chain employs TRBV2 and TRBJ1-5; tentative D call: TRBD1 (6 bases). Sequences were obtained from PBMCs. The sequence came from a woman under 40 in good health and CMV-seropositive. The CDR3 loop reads CASSADRFGPQHF. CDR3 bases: TGTGCCAGCAGTGCGGACAGATTTGGGCCCCAGCATTTT.